This record concerns one T cell receptor beta chain sequence. What it binds is not known. The repertoire was sequenced with immunoSEQ multiplex PCR; TCRdb's copy has only in-frame clones and lacks some. Found here are over 1.5 million clones, about 98% of them singletons; the top ten hold approximately 0.44%. This sample stems from a study of shared clonotypes between healthy human individuals. Looking at the study overall: Donors consisted of a couple of women and a few men between 18 and 49.

Healthy HIV-negative adults without recent acute infections or vaccinations served as donors. CD4+ cells yielded CD45RA+ naive and CD45RA-negative memory subsets. V was pared by 6 bases and J by 6 bases, with 7 bases of the junction left unmatched. This CDR3 is 13 amino acids long. The germline CDR1 and CDR2 sequences are MDHEN and SYDVKM. Study outcomes and limitations: The study found lower generation probabilities in non-shared clonotypes than in those shared by all four donors.

Sequenced input: naive CD4+ T cells sorted from blood. Subset described: CD45RA+ positively selected. The V and J genes are TRBV28 and TRBJ1-1; 7 bases map to TRBD1. The clonotype originates from a man aged 30 to 45 in good health. The CDR3, as DNA: TGTGCCAGCAGCCTACAGGGGTTCCCTGAAGCTTTCTTT. Its translation is CASSLQGFPEAFF. Variable domain in full (rest from reference TRBV28 and TRBJ1-1): DVKVTQSSRYLVKRTGEKVFLECVQDMDHENMFWYRQDPGLGLRLIYFSYDVKMKEKGDIPEGYSVSREKKERFSLILESASTNQTSMYLCASSLQGFPEAFFGQGTRLTVV.